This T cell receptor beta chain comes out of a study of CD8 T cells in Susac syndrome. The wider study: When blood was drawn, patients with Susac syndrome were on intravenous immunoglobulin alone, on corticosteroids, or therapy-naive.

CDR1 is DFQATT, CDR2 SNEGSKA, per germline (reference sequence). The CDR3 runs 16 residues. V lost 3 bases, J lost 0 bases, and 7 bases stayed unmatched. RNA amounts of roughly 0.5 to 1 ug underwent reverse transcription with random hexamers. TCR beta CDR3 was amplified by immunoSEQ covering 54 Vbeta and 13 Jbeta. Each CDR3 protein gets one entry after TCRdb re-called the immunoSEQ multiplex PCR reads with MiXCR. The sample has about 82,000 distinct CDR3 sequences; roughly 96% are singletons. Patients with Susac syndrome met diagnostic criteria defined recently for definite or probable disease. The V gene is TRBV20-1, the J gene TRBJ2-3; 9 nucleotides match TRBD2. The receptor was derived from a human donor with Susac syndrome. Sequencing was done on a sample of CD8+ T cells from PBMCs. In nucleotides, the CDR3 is TGCAGTGCTAGTATTAGCGGGGGCTCTAGCACAGATACGCAGTATTTT. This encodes CSASISGGSSTDTQYF.